The 31 T cell receptor beta chains given below trace back to one sample, sequenced in a study of blood T cells in healthy people across ages. A sample-barcoded 5' primer and a J-beta primer mix were used in a second PCR of roughly 7 to 11 cycles. TCRdb analysed the 5' RACE reads with MiXCR anew, one entry per CDR3 protein. This repertoire shows 1.5 million or so distinct CDR3 sequences, roughly 45% found once; its top ten account for roughly 7.9%. The sequenced sample consisted of blood. These receptors all come from a young woman in good health.

The genes are TRBV3-1 and TRBJ1-1, with 9 positions matching TRBD1. Trimming took 0 bases from V and 6 from J; bases not matched to a gene: 8. The CDR3 covers 16 residues. The germline V gene has CDR1 LGHDT and CDR2 YNNKEL (reference sequence). CDR3 DNA sequence: TGTGCCAGCAGCCAAGATCACAGTACAGGGGGCCCTGAAGCTTTCTTT. Protein: CASSQDHSTGGPEAFF. The full variable domain, in which reference TRBV3-1 and TRBJ1-1 provide the parts outside the CDR3, is DTAVSQTPKYLVTQMGNDKSIKCEQNLGHDTMYWYKQDSKKFLKIMFSYNNKELIINETVPNRFSPKSPDKAHLNLHINSLELGDSAVYFCASSQDHSTGGPEAFFGQGTRLTVV.

The chain has TRBV27 and TRBJ2-3; weak D call: TRBD2 (6 bases). The CDR3 sequence is 16 residues long. V lost 0 bases to trimming and J lost 3 bases, with 13 bases between them. Germline-derived CDR1 and CDR2 are MNHEY and SMNVEV (reference sequence). The CDR3 bases are TGTGCCAGCAGTTTATCGAGAGGGCGGGGAACAGATACGCAGTATTTT. Translating it yields CASSLSRGRGTDTQYF.

Only a few counts were recorded for this clonotype. The J gene is TRBJ2-3, the V gene TRBV12-5; 12 bases fit TRBD2. There are 16 residues in the CDR3. The V segment lost 5 bases and the J segment 0 bases; nucleotides outside the gene matches: 3. Germline assignment: CDR1 LGHNT and CDR2 FRNRAP. DNA of the CDR3: TGTGCTAGTGGTCGCGGACTAGCGGGGAGCACAGATACGCAGTATTTT. This gives the protein CASGRGLAGSTDTQYF.

With respect to this clonotype: This may be a read error, as it is one base from a much larger clone. The chain couples TRBV10-3 to TRBJ2-5; 12 nucleotides match TRBD2. The germline V gene has CDR1 ENHRY and CDR2 SYGVKD. V shed 6 bases and J 11 bases; nucleotides not matched to a gene: 10. The CDR3 runs to 14 residues. The CDR3 nucleotides are TGTGCCATCAGACTAGCGGGGGGCCAGAGGGAGCAGTACTTC. Protein product: CAIRLAGGQREQYF.

The table lists this clonotype with a few counts. The chain has TRBV30 and TRBJ2-7; D remains unclear. V was cut by 3 bases and J by 5 bases, with 2 bases left in between. The CDR3 loop spans 9 amino acids. Germline V CDR1 and CDR2: GTSNPN, SVGIG (reference sequence). In nucleotides, the CDR3 is TGTGCCTGGAGCAACGAGCAGTACTTC. Its translation: CAWSNEQYF.

This clonotype was seen many times. The chain uses TRBV7-2 and TRBJ1-3; 9 positions agree with TRBD1. CDR1 and CDR2 from the germline V gene are SGHTA and FQGNSA. V gave up 3 bases and J gave up 4 bases; unmatched junction bases: 4. The CDR3 is 15 residues long. CDR3 nucleotides: TGTGCCAGCAGCTTTGGGACAGGGAAGGGAAACACCATATATTTT. Its protein product is CASSFGTGKGNTIYF.

As to this clonotype: The junction departs from germline at one end; a sequencing error may be responsible. DNA for the CDR3: TGTGCCTGCAGCTTAGGCCAGGTCCCTACGCAGTATTTT. Its translation is CACSLGQVPTQYF. This chain joins TRBV7-9 and TRBJ2-3, with D hard to call. Per the germline V gene, CDR1 is SEHNR and CDR2 is FQNEAQ (reference sequence). The CDR3 extends over 13 amino acids.

V usage is TRBV10-3 and J usage is TRBJ2-2, with D unresolved. CDR3 length equals 16 residues. The germline V gene encodes CDR1 ENHRY and CDR2 SYGVKD. Trimming shortened V by 8 bases and J by 0 bases, and 16 bases separated the two germline ends. The CDR3 bases are TGTGCCATCTCTGGACCAGCGACCACGAACACCGGGGAGCTGTTTTTT. This codes for CAISGPATTNTGELFF.

The CDR3 nucleotides read TGTGCCAGCAGCCGCCCCGGGACAGGTAGTTCCGACGAGCAGTACTTC. Translated: CASSRPGTGSSDEQYF. The rearrangement links TRBV14 to TRBJ2-7; 8 positions match TRBD1. Germline-derived CDR1 and CDR2 are SGHDN and FVKESK. The CDR3 runs 16 residues. V was clipped by 4 bases and J by 5 bases; unmatched bases: 13.

This chain joins TRBV2 and TRBJ2-1; D remains unclear. The CDR3 has 15 residues. The germline CDR1 and CDR2 sequences are SNHLY and FYNNEI. V was trimmed by 8 bases and J by 5 bases, leaving 19 bases between them. CDR3 sequence: CASWPQWSKNNEQFF. DNA of the CDR3: TGTGCCAGCTGGCCCCAATGGTCCAAAAACAATGAGCAGTTCTTC.

The V gene is TRBV12-3 or TRBV12-4, the J gene TRBJ1-2; 7 bases agree with TRBD1. The J segment lost 8 bases and the V segment lost 3 bases, leaving 9 bases of the junction unmatched. This CDR3 has 14 residues. The CDR3, as DNA: TGTGCCAGCAGTTTCACGGGACAGCACGGGGGCTACACCTTC. It encodes CASSFTGQHGGYTF.

The V and J genes are TRBV3-1 and TRBJ2-1; 10 nucleotides agree with TRBD2. Germline-derived CDR1 and CDR2 are LGHDT and YNNKEL (reference sequence). The CDR3 has 16 amino acids. The V gene end was trimmed by 0 bases and the J gene end by 9 bases; junction bases not matched to a gene: 8. CDR3 nucleotides: TGTGCCAGCAGCCAAGATTCCCTAGCGGGGGCTAGTGAGCAGTTCTTC. Translation gives CASSQDSLAGASEQFF.

This clonotype showed up just a few times. The chain has TRBV10-3 and TRBJ1-1; 10 bases are shared with TRBD1. The CDR3 spans 17 residues. Trimming removed 3 bases from V and 0 bases from J; junction bases left unmatched: 7. In germline, CDR1 is ENHRY, CDR2 SYGVKD. The CDR3 is CAISESPGQGMNTEAFF. CDR3 bases: TGTGCCATCAGTGAAAGCCCGGGACAGGGGATGAACACTGAAGCTTTCTTT.

The chain recombines TRBV10-3 with TRBJ2-1; TRBD2 aligns across 7 bases. Germline V gene lookup returns CDR1 ENHRY and CDR2 SYGVKD. The CDR3 is made up of 16 amino acids. Trimming at V came to 0 bases and at J to 8 bases, leaving 10 bases not matched to a gene. CDR3 nucleotide sequence: TGTGCCATCAGTGAGTCGGTTGGCGGGGGTTTGGATGAGCAGTTCTTC. It is translated as CAISESVGGGLDEQFF.

The chain employs TRBV7-2 and TRBJ1-1; D may be TRBD1 (6 bases). The CDR3 contains 12 residues. Germline values: CDR1 SGHTA, CDR2 FQGNSA. Trimming cost V 6 bases and J 8 bases, with 13 bases left between them. The CDR3 here is CASRFTGQEAFF. The CDR3 bases are TGTGCCAGCAGGTTCACTGGACAGGAAGCTTTCTTT.

A single count supports this clonotype. The rearrangement links TRBV20-1 to TRBJ1-1; a weak D match, TRBD1 (6 bases). In germline, CDR1 is DFQATT, CDR2 SNEGSKA (reference sequence). This CDR3 is 14 amino acids long. Trimming cost V 6 bases and J 2 bases, with 16 bases left between them. For the CDR3, the DNA is TGCAGTGCCGCCGGGGGGGCCCTAAACACTGAAGCTTTCTTT. As protein: CSAAGGALNTEAFF.

The chain couples TRBV4-1 to TRBJ2-3; unclear D gene. CDR1 is MGHRA, CDR2 YSYEKL, per germline. Trimming shortened V by 4 bases and J by 1 base, and 15 bases separated the two germline ends. This CDR3 has 16 amino acids. CDR3 coding DNA: TGCGCCAGCAGCCCCCTTGAAGGGATTCGCACAGATACGCAGTATTTT. Residues: CASSPLEGIRTDTQYF.

The V and J genes are TRBV11-2 and TRBJ2-7; D gene uncertain. V lost 0 bases to trimming and J lost 6 bases, with 15 bases between them. This CDR3 contains 15 residues. CDR1 and CDR2 from the germline V gene are SGHAT and FQNNGV. The CDR3 loop reads CASSLEGMRMSEQYF. CDR3 sequence (DNA): TGTGCCAGCAGCTTAGAAGGGATGCGTATGTCCGAGCAGTACTTC.

This sequence joins TRBV18 and TRBJ2-5; D not resolved. The CDR3 is 14 amino acids. The V and J ends lost 2 bases and 1 base respectively, with 8 bases between them. CDR1 is KGHSH and CDR2 is LQKENI in the germline V gene. CDR3 protein: CASSPVRAQETQYF. In DNA, the CDR3 is TGTGCCAGCTCACCAGTCCGGGCCCAAGAGACCCAGTACTTC.

The chain uses TRBV28 and TRBJ1-3; 8 bases agree with TRBD1. The CDR3 runs 14 residues. V lost 5 bases to trimming and J lost 7 bases; unmatched junction nucleotides: 7. The germline CDR1 and CDR2 sequences are MDHEN and SYDVKM. Written as DNA, the CDR3 is TGTGCCAGCAGTCCCCCAGGGGGCTCGAACACCATATATTTT. It yields the protein CASSPPGGSNTIYF.

This chain connects TRBV6-1 to TRBJ1-5, with TRBD1 matching 9 bases. The V gene's germline CDR1 is MNHNS and CDR2 SASEGT. V shed 3 bases and J 4 bases; nucleotides not matched to a gene: 7. The CDR3 is 16 residues long. CDR3 residues: CASSETGTGSNQPQHF. DNA of the CDR3: TGTGCCAGCAGTGAGACCGGGACAGGGAGTAATCAGCCCCAGCATTTT.

The rearrangement links TRBV6-1 to TRBJ1-1, with 7 nucleotides matching TRBD1. Germline trimming cut 6 bases from V and 2 bases from J; bases unmatched to any gene: 24. The length of the CDR3 is 20 residues. Germline assignment: CDR1 MNHNS and CDR2 SASEGT. CDR3 nucleotides: TGTGCCAGCAGGACACCTGGGGGTGACAGGGCCCGAGGGCCTAACACTGAAGCTTTCTTT. It is translated as CASRTPGGDRARGPNTEAFF.

CDR3 in amino acids: CASSFQGAVTDTQYF. The CDR3 region has the DNA TGTGCCAGCAGTTTTCAGGGGGCCGTCACAGATACGCAGTATTTT. The chain joins TRBV12-3 or TRBV12-4 to TRBJ2-3, with 8 nucleotides matching TRBD1. V gave up 3 bases and J gave up 2 bases; unmatched junction bases: 4. This CDR3 spans 15 amino acids.

The V call is TRBV7-9, the J call TRBJ2-5, with 13 bases identical to TRBD2. Germline CDR1 is SEHNR and CDR2 is FQNEAQ (reference sequence). This CDR3 has 20 amino acids. V trimming: 3 bases; J trimming: 1 base; junction bases outside the gene matches: 14. CDR3 sequence: CASSFAPGTSGVWGQETQYF. The DNA of the CDR3 is TGTGCCAGCAGCTTCGCCCCCGGGACTAGCGGGGTCTGGGGCCAAGAGACCCAGTACTTC.

The chain has TRBV9 and TRBJ1-2; D possibly corresponds to TRBD1 (6 bases). The germline V gene encodes CDR1 SGDLS and CDR2 YYNGEE. With 2 bases removed from V and 0 bases from J, the gap between germline ends came to 11 bases. The CDR3 extends over 15 amino acids. The CDR3 protein is CASSVDSTSNYGYTF. In DNA, the CDR3 is TGTGCCAGCAGCGTGGACAGTACCTCTAACTATGGCTACACCTTC.

This chain uses TRBV28 with TRBJ1-3; 9 positions agree with TRBD1. Germline values: CDR1 MDHEN, CDR2 SYDVKM. V dropped 7 bases and J dropped 2; count of bases not matched to a gene: 12. The CDR3 extends over 17 amino acids. Written as DNA, the CDR3 is TGTGCCAGCACGGCCGGGACAGGGCTATTGGCTGGAAACACCATATATTTT. Its translation: CASTAGTGLLAGNTIYF.

The V gene is TRBV2, the J gene TRBJ1-1, with 7 bases fitting TRBD1. CDR1 SNHLY and CDR2 FYNNEI come from the germline V gene. The CDR3 extends over 15 amino acids. V lost 6 bases and J lost 5; bases outside the gene matches: 12. In DNA form, the CDR3 reads TGTGCCAGCAGCCCCACGGAGACAGGGCTGACTGAAGCTTTCTTT. It encodes CASSPTETGLTEAFF. The full variable domain, in which reference TRBV2 and TRBJ1-1 provide the parts outside the CDR3, is EPEVTQTPSHQVTQMGQEVILRCVPISNHLYFYWYRQILGQKVEFLVSFYNNEISEKSEIFDDQFSVERPDGSNFTLKIRSTKLEDSAMYFCASSPTETGLTEAFFGQGTRLTVV.

This clonotype occurred a few times. The chain recombines TRBV7-2 with TRBJ2-1; 14 nucleotides match TRBD2. Germline CDR1 and CDR2: SGHTA and FQGNSA. The V and J ends lost 6 bases and 13 bases, in that order; junction bases with no gene match: 14. The CDR3 loop spans 16 amino acids. The CDR3: CASRPTSGRAPGRQFF. CDR3 DNA sequence: TGTGCCAGCAGGCCGACTAGCGGGAGGGCTCCTGGTCGTCAGTTCTTC.

In its sample, this clonotype was seen a few times. This chain links TRBV10-3 with TRBJ2-2, with 11 bases matching TRBD1. Germline V gene lookup returns CDR1 ENHRY and CDR2 SYGVKD. This CDR3 has 15 residues. V was pared by 10 bases and J by 5 bases, with 9 bases of the junction left unmatched. CDR3 bases: TGTGCCACAATATCGGGACAGGGGGGAACCGGGGAGCTGTTTTTT. It yields the protein CATISGQGGTGELFF.

A word on this clonotype: One end of the junction is discordant with germline, which a read error may explain. V usage is TRBV27 and J usage is TRBJ1-2; D is possibly TRBD1 (5 bases). This CDR3 is 11 amino acids long. Germline CDR1 and CDR2: MNHEY and SMNVEV (reference sequence). The CDR3 DNA sequence: TGCGCCAGATACGGGGGTTGTGGCTACACCTTC. Translation gives CARYGGCGYTF.

CDR3 residues: CASSLKALAGDAEQFF. In nucleotides, the CDR3 is TGTGCCAGCAGCTTAAAGGCACTAGCGGGTGATGCTGAGCAGTTCTTC. J is TRBJ2-1 and V is TRBV7-9; 9 nucleotides line up with TRBD2. The CDR3 has 16 residues. Germline loops: CDR1 SEHNR, CDR2 FQNEAQ (reference sequence). The V segment lost 2 bases and the J segment 9 bases; nucleotides outside the gene matches: 11.